The T cell receptor (beta chain) under discussion was sequenced for a study of T-cell reconstitution after alpha-beta-depleted transplantation in children. In its sample, this clonotype was seen a few times. Its cognate antigen is unknown. General study results and limits: Elevated TCRbeta diversity at day 60 was traced, in some patients, to surviving recipient T cells and thymic progenitors.

For TCRbeta, the library was prepared with unique molecular identifiers. TCRdb re-analysed the PCR reads in MiXCR, keeping a single row per CDR3 protein. The data show 300,000 to 400,000 distinct CDR3 sequences, 15% to 20% seen once. This specimen was PBMCs, mostly from graft donor cells, taken 360 days after TCRalphabeta/CD19-depleted stem cell transplant. The receptor was derived from a male patient aged 2 to 10 who had a stem cell transplant for acute lymphoblastic leukemia, so the T cells may come from the graft donor.

The CDR3 coding sequence is TGTGCCAGCAGTTCGGGACTAGCGGGAGGGCGAGTGAAAGAGACCCAGTACTTC. Translated, it gives CASSSGLAGGRVKETQYF. The chain employs TRBV28 and TRBJ2-5, with 16 bases aligning to TRBD2. The CDR3 sequence is 18 residues long. V lost 4 bases, J lost 3 bases, and 8 bases stayed unmatched. In germline, CDR1 is MDHEN, CDR2 SYDVKM.